One and the same sample provided the 19 T cell receptor beta chains below, sequenced in a study of Ad26.COV2.S vaccination and SARS-CoV-2 variants. Here immunoSEQ multiplex PCR was the method, and the copy in TCRdb shows in-frame clones only, minus some. The sample yields some 350,000 clones, roughly 84% seen once. The treatment here: approximately 18 received Ad26.COV2.S at low or high dose, single or two shots; several received placebo; per-sample allocation not given. Following the first vaccine or placebo injection, samples were taken on day 63. The sequencing here drew on peripheral blood, taken in a trial of Ad26.COV2.S vaccine versus placebo. Source of these receptors: a person between 18 and 59 years old who received the Ad26.COV2.S COVID-19 vaccine or a placebo.

This clone was seen once. The chain links TRBV7-7 to TRBJ2-2; D may be TRBD2 (6 bases). Trimming removed 2 bases at V and 4 bases at J, with 14 bases between. The CDR3 length is 16 residues. The germline V gene encodes CDR1 SSHAT and CDR2 FNYEAQ (reference sequence). The CDR3 DNA follows: TGTGCCAGCAGCTTAACTTTCTCGGGGGTCACCGGGGAGCTGTTTTTT. Encoded protein: CASSLTFSGVTGELFF.

The chain recombines TRBV5-8 with TRBJ2-3, with 12 bases matching TRBD2. The CDR3 totals 17 residues. CDR1 is SGHTS and CDR2 is YDEGEE in the germline V gene. V trimming: 0 bases; J trimming: 2 bases; junction bases outside the gene matches: 4. Written as DNA, the CDR3 is TGTGCCAGCAGCTTGGGGACTAGCGGGGCAACCACAGATACGCAGTATTTT. It is translated as CASSLGTSGATTDTQYF.

This sequence joins TRBV19 and TRBJ1-1; the D gene is possibly TRBD1 (6 bases). Germline V gives CDR1 LNHDA, CDR2 SQIVND (reference sequence). The CDR3 length is 14 residues. Trimming took off 3 bases at V and 1 base at J, with 9 bases between the two ends. CDR3 bases: TGTGCCAGTAGTATTCAGGGGACGAACACTGAAGCTTTCTTT. This gives the protein CASSIQGTNTEAFF.

The rearrangement links TRBV5-1 to TRBJ1-4; 7 bases line up with TRBD1. V was pared by 1 base and J by 1 base, with 4 bases of the junction left unmatched. The length of the CDR3 is 16 residues. The germline V gene encodes CDR1 SGHRS and CDR2 YFSETQ. The CDR3 reads CASSLRTGRTNEKLFF. CDR3 bases: TGCGCCAGCAGCTTGCGGACAGGCCGAACTAATGAAAAACTGTTTTTT.

This clone was counted between two and nine times. The chain links TRBV1 to TRBJ2-3; the D segment call TRBD1 is taken from the table without a DNA check. TRBV1 has pseudogene status. The CDR3 totals 17 residues. In DNA, the CDR3 is TGCACCAGCAGCCAAGTGGAAGAGACAGGGACCACAGATACGCAGTATTTT. This encodes CTSSQVEETGTTDTQYF.

The J gene is TRBJ1-3, the V gene TRBV5-1; perhaps TRBD1 as D (5 bases). The CDR3 runs to 13 residues. V dropped 4 bases and J dropped 7 bases, with 12 bases sitting between them. CDR1 and CDR2 from the germline V gene are SGHRS and YFSETQ. The CDR3 region has the DNA TGCGCCAGCAGCACGGGGGACGGTAACACCATATATTTT. Translating it yields CASSTGDGNTIYF.

The J gene is TRBJ1-1, the V gene TRBV24-1; no reliable D call. V dropped 3 bases and J dropped 10 bases, with 11 bases sitting between them. CDR1 is KGHDR, CDR2 SFDVKD, per germline. The CDR3 is made up of 12 amino acids. In DNA, the CDR3 is TGTGCCACCAGTGATCCGGACGGAGGAGCTTTCTTT. Its protein product is CATSDPDGGAFF.

V and J are TRBV5-1 and TRBJ1-1; D remains ambiguous. This CDR3 is built from 15 residues. V lost 1 base and J 0 bases, leaving 10 bases between the germline ends. CDR1 SGHRS and CDR2 YFSETQ come from the germline V gene. The CDR3 is CASSLWSGLNTEAFF. In nucleotides, the CDR3 is TGCGCCAGCAGCTTGTGGTCGGGTTTGAACACTGAAGCTTTCTTT.

Here the CDR3 reads CASSPPVGTAQETQYF. The CDR3 DNA reads as TGCGCCAGCAGCCCGCCTGTAGGGACCGCACAAGAGACCCAGTACTTC. The chain links TRBV4-1 to TRBJ2-5; D is tentatively TRBD1 or TRBD2 (5 bases each). Germline lookup yields CDR1 MGHRA and CDR2 YSYEKL. The CDR3 runs 16 residues. With 4 bases removed from V and 2 bases from J, the gap between germline ends came to 17 bases.

CDR3 loop: CASSVRTSGDSYNEQFF. Written as DNA, the CDR3 is TGTGCCAGCAGCGTCCGGACTAGCGGGGACTCCTACAATGAGCAGTTCTTC. The V gene is TRBV2, the J gene TRBJ2-1, with 12 bases matching TRBD2. CDR1 and CDR2 from the germline V gene are SNHLY and FYNNEI. V lost 6 bases to trimming and J lost 0 bases; unmatched junction nucleotides: 6. CDR3 length: 17 amino acids.

CDR3 nucleotide sequence: TGTGCCAGCAGCTCCCGCGCGGCGGCCCGGGAGACCCAGTACTTC. Translating gives CASSSRAAARETQYF. The chain recombines TRBV7-2 with TRBJ2-5; D is uncertain. CDR1 is SGHTA, CDR2 FQGNSA, per germline. The CDR3 is made up of 15 amino acids. The ends were cut back, 4 bases at V and 5 bases at J, with 17 bases in the middle.

The chain has TRBV7-2 and TRBJ1-1, with D uncertain. Germline V gene data show CDR1 as SGHTA and CDR2 as FQGNSA. Trimming shortened V by 3 bases and J by 4 bases, and 18 bases separated the two germline ends. This CDR3 is built from 16 residues. The chain's CDR3 is CASSFSRTGWSTEAFF. DNA of the CDR3: TGTGCCAGCAGCTTTTCCCGGACTGGATGGAGCACTGAAGCTTTCTTT.

This clone was picked up many times. The V gene is TRBV14, the J gene TRBJ1-5, with 9 nucleotides matching TRBD1. CDR1 and CDR2 (germline): SGHDN, FVKESK. V trimming: 3 bases; J trimming: 0 bases; junction bases outside the gene matches: 12. The CDR3 is 19 residues long. CDR3: CASSHANRDRAYSNQPQHF. The CDR3 DNA follows: TGTGCCAGCAGCCACGCTAACCGGGACAGGGCATATAGCAATCAGCCCCAGCATTTT.

The V and J genes are TRBV6-6 and TRBJ1-1; unclear D gene. This CDR3 region has 13 residues. Trimming removed 2 bases at V and 10 bases at J, with 14 bases between. Germline V gene lookup returns CDR1 MNHNY and CDR2 SVGAGI (reference sequence). The CDR3 region has the DNA TGTGCCAGCAGTTACCTCGAGACTCAAATAGCTTTCTTT. Amino acid sequence: CASSYLETQIAFF.

Here the CDR3 reads CASSLVVGSSYNEQFF. The CDR3 region has the DNA TGTGCCAGCAGTTTAGTGGTCGGGAGCTCCTACAATGAGCAGTTCTTC. The chain carries TRBV27 and TRBJ2-1; tentative D call: TRBD2 (6 bases). This CDR3 has 16 amino acids. V was pared by 2 bases and J by 0 bases, with 11 bases between. Germline V gene data show CDR1 as MNHEY and CDR2 as SMNVEV (reference sequence).

Here the CDR3 reads CASSLGQTHQPQHF. The CDR3 region has the DNA TGTGCCAGCAGCTTGGGCCAGACCCATCAGCCCCAGCATTTT. The V and J genes are TRBV5-8 and TRBJ1-5; D ambiguous. The CDR3 contains 14 residues. Deletions cut 0 bases from V and 5 bases from J, with 9 bases between. Per germline, CDR1 SGHTS and CDR2 YDEGEE. Variable domain in full (rest from reference TRBV5-8 and TRBJ1-5): EAGVTQSPTHLIKTRGQQATLRCSPISGHTSVYWYQQALGLGLQFLLWYDEGEERNRGNFPPRFSGRQFPNYSSELNVNALELEDSALYLCASSLGQTHQPQHFGDGTRLSIL.

The chain recombines TRBV5-1 with TRBJ2-5; 8 bases agree with TRBD1. The CDR3 runs 14 residues. CDR1 SGHRS and CDR2 YFSETQ come from the germline V gene. The J segment lost 3 bases and the V segment lost 4 bases, leaving 5 bases of the junction unmatched. The CDR3 spells CASSGGQAEETQYF. In nucleotides, the CDR3 is TGCGCCAGCAGCGGGGGACAGGCCGAAGAGACCCAGTACTTC. Supplemented by reference TRBV5-1 and TRBJ2-5, the full variable domain reads KAGVTQTPRYLIKTRGQQVTLSCSPISGHRSVSWYQQTPGQGLQFLFEYFSETQRNKGNFPGRFSGRQFSNSRSEMNVSTLELGDSALYLCASSGGQAEETQYFGPGTRLLVL.

The J gene is TRBJ2-3, the V gene TRBV9, with 10 nucleotides matching TRBD2. Per the germline V gene, CDR1 is SGDLS and CDR2 is YYNGEE. The CDR3 runs 15 residues. Losses at the gene ends were 0 bases for V and 6 bases for J; bases not matched to a gene: 4. Here the CDR3 DNA reads TGTGCCAGCAGCGTAGTGGGGGGACTAGCGGATACGCAGTATTTT. The encoded protein is CASSVVGGLADTQYF.

The genes are TRBV13 and TRBJ2-1; 8 bases agree with TRBD1. Germline-derived CDR1 and CDR2 are PRHDT and FYEKMQ (reference sequence). CDR3 length: 15 amino acids. The ends lost 5 bases at V and 2 bases at J; junction bases unmatched: 5. Here the CDR3 reads CASSANRGAYNEQFF. CDR3 nucleotides: TGTGCCAGCAGCGCAAACAGGGGGGCCTACAATGAGCAGTTCTTC.